These 6 T cell receptor beta chains were sequenced from one sample in a study of human T cells and chemical hapten exposure. The time point: pre-sensitization, week 0. The sample's treatment: therapeutic diphenylcyclopropenone sensitization with weekly scalp DPC. MiXCR, applied by TCRdb to the RACE reads, yields one record per CDR3 protein. This sample has about 350,000 distinct CDR3 sequences, with 4.5% to 5.5% found just once. The sample was whole blood, taken in connection with sensitization to the hapten diphenylcyclopropenone (DPC). The receptor source for this set is a woman aged 18 to 35 with alopecia areata. Some clones in this sample may be carry-over from other donors' samples.

The chain couples TRBV7-3 to TRBJ2-1, with 9 bases matching TRBD2. J gave up 5 bases and V 8 bases, and 22 bases lay outside the gene matches. CDR3 size: 19 residues. The germline CDR1 and CDR2 sequences are SGHTA and FQGTGA. As DNA, the CDR3 is TGTGCCAGCGCTGCTAGCGGGGACCTAAGGGACCGGATTCACAATGAGCAGTTCTTC. Translated: CASAASGDLRDRIHNEQFF.

The CDR3 here is CASSQAGRRTGELFF. In nucleotides, the CDR3 is TGCGCCAGCAGCCAAGCCGGTCGTCGTACCGGGGAGCTGTTTTTT. This chain joins TRBV4-3 and TRBJ2-2; no reliable D call. Trimming stripped 1 base from V and 5 bases from J, with 11 bases between. The CDR3 covers 15 residues. The germline V gene has CDR1 LGHNA and CDR2 YSLEER.

Many counts were recorded for this clonotype. The genes are TRBV7-2 and TRBJ2-6; D gene unclear. CDR1 SGHTA and CDR2 FQGNSA come from the germline V gene. This CDR3 has 15 amino acids. With 1 base removed from V and 4 bases from J, the gap between germline ends came to 8 bases. The CDR3 sequence is CASSLDWAGANVLTF. The CDR3 DNA follows: TGTGCCAGCAGCTTAGACTGGGCAGGGGCCAACGTCCTGACTTTC.

The V gene is TRBV29-1, the J gene TRBJ1-1; 7 bases align to TRBD1. Trimming took 4 bases from V and 5 from J; bases not matched to a gene: 7. The CDR3 has 13 residues. From germline, CDR1 is SQVTM and CDR2 ANQGSEA. The CDR3 protein is CSVAQGVGTEAFF. CDR3 coding DNA: TGCAGCGTTGCCCAGGGGGTAGGAACTGAAGCTTTCTTT. Drawing the rest from reference TRBV29-1 and TRBJ1-1, the complete variable domain is SAVISQKPSRDICQRGTSLTIQCQVDSQVTMMFWYRQQPGQSLTLIATANQGSEATYESGFVIDKFPISRPNLTFSTLTVSNMSPEDSSIYLCSVAQGVGTEAFFGQGTRLTVV.

CDR3 DNA: TGTGCCAGCAGCTTAGCGGTCCTGATAGCGGGGGGTTACAATGAGCAGTTCTTC. Translation gives CASSLAVLIAGGYNEQFF. The chain combines TRBV7-2 with TRBJ2-1; 10 bases are a match to TRBD2. Trimming took 0 bases from V and 4 from J; bases not matched to a gene: 9. The germline gives CDR1 SGHTA, CDR2 FQGNSA. The CDR3 has 18 residues.

V gene TRBV7-2 combines with J gene TRBJ1-1; D ambiguous. Trimming pared 2 bases from V and 2 bases from J, leaving 12 bases between. The CDR3 spans 15 residues. CDR1 and CDR2 (germline): SGHTA, FQGNSA. The CDR3 reads CASSLRSAGNTEAFF. CDR3 bases: TGTGCCAGCAGCTTAAGGTCGGCGGGTAACACTGAAGCTTTCTTT.